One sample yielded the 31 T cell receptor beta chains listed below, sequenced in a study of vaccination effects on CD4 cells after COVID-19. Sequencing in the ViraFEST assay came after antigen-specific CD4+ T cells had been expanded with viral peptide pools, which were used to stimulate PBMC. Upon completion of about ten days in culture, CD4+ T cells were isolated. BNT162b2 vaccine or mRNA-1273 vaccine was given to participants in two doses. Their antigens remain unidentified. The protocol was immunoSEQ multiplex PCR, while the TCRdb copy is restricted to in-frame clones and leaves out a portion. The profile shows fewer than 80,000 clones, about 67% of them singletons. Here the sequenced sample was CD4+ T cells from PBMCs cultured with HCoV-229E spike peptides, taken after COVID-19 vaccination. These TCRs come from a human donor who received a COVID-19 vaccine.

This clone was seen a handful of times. This CDR3 is CASSPQGGYGYTF. For the CDR3, the DNA is TGTGCCAGCAGTCCGCAGGGAGGGTATGGCTACACCTTC. The chain links TRBV2 to TRBJ1-2, with D possibly being TRBD1 (5 bases). CDR1 SNHLY and CDR2 FYNNEI come from the germline V gene. V lost 5 bases, J lost 5 bases, and 12 bases lay in between. The CDR3 length is 13 residues. Combining the CDR3 with reference TRBV2 and TRBJ1-2 gives the whole variable domain EPEVTQTPSHQVTQMGQEVILRCVPISNHLYFYWYRQILGQKVEFLVSFYNNEISEKSEIFDDQFSVERPDGSNFTLKIRSTKLEDSAMYFCASSPQGGYGYTFGSGTRLTVV.

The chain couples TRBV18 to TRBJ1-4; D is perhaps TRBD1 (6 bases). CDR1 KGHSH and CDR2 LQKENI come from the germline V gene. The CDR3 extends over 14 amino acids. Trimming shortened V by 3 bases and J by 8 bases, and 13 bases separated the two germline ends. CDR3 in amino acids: CASSPGGEREKLFF. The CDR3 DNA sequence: TGTGCCAGCTCACCTGGGGGCGAGCGAGAAAAACTGTTTTTT.

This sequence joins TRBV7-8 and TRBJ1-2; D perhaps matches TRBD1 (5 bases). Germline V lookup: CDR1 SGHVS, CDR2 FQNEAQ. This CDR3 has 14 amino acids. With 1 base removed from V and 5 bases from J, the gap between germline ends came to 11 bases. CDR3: CASSLEGLGYGYTF. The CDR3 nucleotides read TGTGCCAGCAGCTTAGAGGGGCTTGGATATGGCTACACCTTC. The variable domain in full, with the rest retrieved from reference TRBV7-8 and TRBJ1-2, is GAGVSQSPRYKVAKRGQDVALRCDPISGHVSLFWYQQALGQGPEFLTYFQNEAQLDKSGLPSDRFFAERPEGSVSTLKIQRTQQEDSAVYLCASSLEGLGYGYTFGSGTRLTVV.

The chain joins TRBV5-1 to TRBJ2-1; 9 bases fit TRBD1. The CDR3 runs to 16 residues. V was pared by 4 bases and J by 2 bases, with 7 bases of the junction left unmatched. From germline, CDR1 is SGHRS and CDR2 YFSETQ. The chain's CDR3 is CASSRTGEQAYNEQFF. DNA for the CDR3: TGCGCCAGCAGCAGGACAGGGGAACAGGCCTACAATGAGCAGTTCTTC.

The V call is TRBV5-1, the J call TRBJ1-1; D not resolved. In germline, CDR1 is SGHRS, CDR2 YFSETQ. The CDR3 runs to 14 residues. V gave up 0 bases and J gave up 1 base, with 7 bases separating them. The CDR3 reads CASSLDTTNTEAFF. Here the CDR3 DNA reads TGCGCCAGCAGCTTGGACACGACGAACACTGAAGCTTTCTTT.

CDR3 amino acids: CASSRTGTGGLNTGELFF. The CDR3 DNA is TGTGCCAGCAGCCGGACCGGGACAGGGGGCTTAAACACCGGGGAGCTGTTTTTT. The chain is built from TRBV3-1 (or the pseudogene TRBV3-2) and TRBJ2-2; 12 positions match TRBD1. Unmatched junction bases numbered 8, after V lost 4 bases and J lost 2 bases. In germline, CDR1 is LGHDT, CDR2 YNNKEL (reference sequence). The CDR3 spans 18 residues.

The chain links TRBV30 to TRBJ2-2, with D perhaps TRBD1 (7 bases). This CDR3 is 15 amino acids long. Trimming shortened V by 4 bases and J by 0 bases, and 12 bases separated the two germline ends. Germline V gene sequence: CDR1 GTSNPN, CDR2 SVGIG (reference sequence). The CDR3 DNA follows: TGTGCCTGGACTCGCGGGACAGCGAACACCGGGGAGCTGTTTTTT. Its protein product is CAWTRGTANTGELFF.

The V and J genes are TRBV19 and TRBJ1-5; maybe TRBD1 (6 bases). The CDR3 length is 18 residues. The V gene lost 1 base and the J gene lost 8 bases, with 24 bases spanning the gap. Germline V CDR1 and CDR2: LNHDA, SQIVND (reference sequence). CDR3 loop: CASSIVAIGTGRSEPQHF. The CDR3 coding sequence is TGTGCCAGTAGTATAGTTGCTATTGGTACAGGGAGATCAGAGCCCCAGCATTTT.

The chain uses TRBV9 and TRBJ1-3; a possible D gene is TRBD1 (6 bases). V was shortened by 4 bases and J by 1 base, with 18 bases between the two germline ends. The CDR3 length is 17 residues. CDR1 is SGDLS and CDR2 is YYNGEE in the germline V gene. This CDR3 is CASSRDTDLASGNTIYF. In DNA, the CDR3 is TGTGCCAGCAGCCGGGACACCGATTTGGCATCTGGAAACACCATATATTTT. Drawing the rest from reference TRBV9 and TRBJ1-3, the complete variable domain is DSGVTQTPKHLITATGQRVTLRCSPRSGDLSVYWYQQSLDQGLQFLIQYYNGEERAKGNILERFSAQQFPDLHSELNLSSLELGDSALYFCASSRDTDLASGNTIYFGEGSWLTVV.

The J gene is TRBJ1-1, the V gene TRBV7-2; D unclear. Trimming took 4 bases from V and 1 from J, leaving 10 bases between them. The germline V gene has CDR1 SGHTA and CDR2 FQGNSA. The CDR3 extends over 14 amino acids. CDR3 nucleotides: TGTGCCAGCAGCTCGTTCTTATCGAACACTGAAGCTTTCTTT. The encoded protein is CASSSFLSNTEAFF.

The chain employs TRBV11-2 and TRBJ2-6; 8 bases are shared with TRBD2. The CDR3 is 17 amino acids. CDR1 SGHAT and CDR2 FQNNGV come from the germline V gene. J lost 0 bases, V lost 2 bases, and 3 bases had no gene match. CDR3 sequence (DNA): TGTGCCAGCAGCTTAAGACTAGCGATCTCTGGGGCCAACGTCCTGACTTTC. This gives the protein CASSLRLAISGANVLTF.

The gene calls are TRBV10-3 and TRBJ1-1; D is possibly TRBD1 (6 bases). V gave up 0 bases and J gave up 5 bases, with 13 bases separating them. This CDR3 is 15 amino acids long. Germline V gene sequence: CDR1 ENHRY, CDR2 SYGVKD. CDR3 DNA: TGTGCCATCAGTGAGTCGGGGGGGCGGGAGACTGAAGCTTTCTTT. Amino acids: CAISESGGRETEAFF.

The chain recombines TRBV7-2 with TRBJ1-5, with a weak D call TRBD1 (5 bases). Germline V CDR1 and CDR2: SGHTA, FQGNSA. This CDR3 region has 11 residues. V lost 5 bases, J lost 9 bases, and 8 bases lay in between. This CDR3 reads CASSGGGPQHF. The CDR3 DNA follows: TGTGCCAGCAGCGGGGGGGGGCCCCAGCATTTT.

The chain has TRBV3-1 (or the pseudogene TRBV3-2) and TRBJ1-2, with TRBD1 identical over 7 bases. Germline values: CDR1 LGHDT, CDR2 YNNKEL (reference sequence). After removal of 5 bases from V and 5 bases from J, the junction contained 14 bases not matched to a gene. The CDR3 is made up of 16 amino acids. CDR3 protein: CASSSGQAMLGYGYTF. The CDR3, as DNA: TGTGCCAGCAGCTCAGGACAGGCAATGTTGGGGTATGGCTACACCTTC.

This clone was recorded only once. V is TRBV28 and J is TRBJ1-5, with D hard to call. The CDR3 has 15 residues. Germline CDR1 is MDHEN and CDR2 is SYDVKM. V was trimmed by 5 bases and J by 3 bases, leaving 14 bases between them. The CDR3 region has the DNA TGTGCCAGCAGTCTACCCCTTGGGAACAATCAGCCCCAGCATTTT. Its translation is CASSLPLGNNQPQHF.

DNA of the CDR3: TGTGCCAGCAGCTTCTACAGGGGCTCTGGAAACACCATATATTTT. Translation: CASSFYRGSGNTIYF. The J gene is TRBJ1-3, the V gene TRBV5-4; 7 bases fit TRBD1. This CDR3 has 15 amino acids. Germline CDR1 SGHNT, CDR2 YYREEE (reference sequence). V lost 2 bases and J lost 0; bases outside the gene matches: 2.

For the CDR3, the DNA is TGCGCCAGCAGCCAAGAAGGATCCAGGGTTCATGGCTACACCTTC. It encodes CASSQEGSRVHGYTF. The genes are TRBV4-3 and TRBJ1-2; maybe TRBD1 (5 bases). The CDR3 spans 15 residues. V was cut by 0 bases and J by 6 bases, with 14 bases left in between. The germline CDR1 and CDR2 sequences are LGHNA and YSLEER.

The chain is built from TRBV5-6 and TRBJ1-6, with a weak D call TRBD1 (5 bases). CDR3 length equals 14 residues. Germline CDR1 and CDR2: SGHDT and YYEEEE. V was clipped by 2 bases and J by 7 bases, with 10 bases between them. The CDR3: CASSLQERNSPLHF. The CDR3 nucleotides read TGTGCCAGCAGCTTACAGGAGAGGAATTCACCCCTCCACTTT. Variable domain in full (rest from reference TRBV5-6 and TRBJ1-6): DAGVTQSPTHLIKTRGQQVTLRCSPKSGHDTVSWYQQALGQGPQFIFQYYEEEERQRGNFPDRFSGHQFPNYSSELNVNALLLGDSALYLCASSLQERNSPLHFGNGTRLTVT.

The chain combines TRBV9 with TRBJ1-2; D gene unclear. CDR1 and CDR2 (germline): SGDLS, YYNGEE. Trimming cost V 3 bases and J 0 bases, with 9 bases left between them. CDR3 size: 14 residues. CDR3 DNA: TGTGCCAGCAGCGGAAGGATTGCTAACTATGGCTACACCTTC. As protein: CASSGRIANYGYTF. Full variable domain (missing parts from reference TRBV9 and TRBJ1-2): DSGVTQTPKHLITATGQRVTLRCSPRSGDLSVYWYQQSLDQGLQFLIQYYNGEERAKGNILERFSAQQFPDLHSELNLSSLELGDSALYFCASSGRIANYGYTFGSGTRLTVV.

CDR3 nucleotide sequence: TGTGCCAGCAGTCCCCTCGGGACAGTGAACACTGAAGCTTTCTTT. Residues: CASSPLGTVNTEAFF. The gene calls are TRBV6-5 and TRBJ1-1, with TRBD1 matching 7 bases. Germline trimming cut 5 bases from V and 0 bases from J; bases unmatched to any gene: 6. CDR3 length: 15 residues. Germline V gene data show CDR1 as MNHEY and CDR2 as SVGAGI.

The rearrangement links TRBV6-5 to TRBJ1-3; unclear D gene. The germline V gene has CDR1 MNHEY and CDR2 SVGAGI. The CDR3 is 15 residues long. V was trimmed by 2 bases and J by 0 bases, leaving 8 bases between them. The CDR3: CASSYGQISGNTIYF. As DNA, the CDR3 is TGTGCCAGCAGTTACGGGCAGATCTCTGGAAACACCATATATTTT.

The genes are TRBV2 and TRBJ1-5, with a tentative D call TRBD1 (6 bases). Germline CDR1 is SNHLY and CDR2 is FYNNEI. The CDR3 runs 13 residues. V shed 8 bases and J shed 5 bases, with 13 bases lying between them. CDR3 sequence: CASLGGTDQPQHF. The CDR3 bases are TGTGCCAGCCTAGGGGGGACGGATCAGCCCCAGCATTTT.

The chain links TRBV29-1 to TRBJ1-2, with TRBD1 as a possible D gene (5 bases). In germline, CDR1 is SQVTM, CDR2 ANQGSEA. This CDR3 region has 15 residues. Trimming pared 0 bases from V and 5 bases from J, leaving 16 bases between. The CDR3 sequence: CSVEDPLSGGYGYTF. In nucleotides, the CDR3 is TGCAGCGTTGAAGATCCCCTATCGGGGGGGTATGGCTACACCTTC.

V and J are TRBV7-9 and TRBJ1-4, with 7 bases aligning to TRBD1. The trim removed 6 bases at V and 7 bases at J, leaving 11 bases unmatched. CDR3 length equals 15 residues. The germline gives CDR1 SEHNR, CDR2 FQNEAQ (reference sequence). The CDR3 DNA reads TGTGCCAGCAGTCCCAGGGGGTATGGTAGTGAAAAACTGTTTTTT. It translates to CASSPRGYGSEKLFF. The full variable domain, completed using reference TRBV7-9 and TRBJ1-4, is DTGVSQNPRHKITKRGQNVTFRCDPISEHNRLYWYRQTLGQGPEFLTYFQNEAQLEKSRLLSDRFSAERPKGSFSTLEIQRTEQGDSAMYLCASSPRGYGSEKLFFGSGTQLSVL.

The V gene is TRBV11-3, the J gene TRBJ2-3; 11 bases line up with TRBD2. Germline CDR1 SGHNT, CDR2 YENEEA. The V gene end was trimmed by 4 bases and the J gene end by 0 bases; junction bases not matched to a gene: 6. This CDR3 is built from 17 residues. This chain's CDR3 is CASSSRTSGPSTDTQYF. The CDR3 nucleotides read TGTGCCAGCAGCTCACGGACTAGCGGGCCTAGCACAGATACGCAGTATTTT. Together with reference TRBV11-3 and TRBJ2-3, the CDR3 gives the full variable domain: EAGVVQSPRYKIIEKKQPVAFWCNPISGHNTLYWYLQNLGQGPELLIRYENEEAVDDSQLPKDRFSAERLKGVDSTLKIQPAELGDSAVYLCASSSRTSGPSTDTQYFGPGTRLTVL.

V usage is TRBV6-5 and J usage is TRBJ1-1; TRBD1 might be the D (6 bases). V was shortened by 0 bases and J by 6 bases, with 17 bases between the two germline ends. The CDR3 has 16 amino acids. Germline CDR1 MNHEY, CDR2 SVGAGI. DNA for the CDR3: TGTGCCAGCAGTTACTCACCGGGGGCCGGGCCAGCTGAAGCTTTCTTT. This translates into CASSYSPGAGPAEAFF.

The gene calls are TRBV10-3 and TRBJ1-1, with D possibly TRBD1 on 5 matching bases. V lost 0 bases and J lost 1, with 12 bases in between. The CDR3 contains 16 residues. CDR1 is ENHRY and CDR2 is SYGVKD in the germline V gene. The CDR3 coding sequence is TGTGCCATCAGTGAGTCGGGTATAGGGGCGAACACTGAAGCTTTCTTT. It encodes CAISESGIGANTEAFF.

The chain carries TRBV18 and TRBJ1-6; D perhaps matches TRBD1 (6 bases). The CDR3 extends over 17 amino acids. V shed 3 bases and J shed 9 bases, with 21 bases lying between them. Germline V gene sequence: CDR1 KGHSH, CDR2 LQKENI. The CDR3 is CASSPIRGGEGGSPLHF. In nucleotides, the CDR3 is TGTGCCAGCTCACCGATCCGGGGGGGAGAAGGGGGTTCACCCCTCCACTTT.

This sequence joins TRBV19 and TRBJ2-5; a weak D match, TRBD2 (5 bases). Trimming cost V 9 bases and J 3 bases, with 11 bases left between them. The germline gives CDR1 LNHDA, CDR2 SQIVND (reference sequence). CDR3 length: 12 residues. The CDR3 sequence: CASSRGKETQYF. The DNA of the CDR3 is TGTGCCAGCTCACGAGGGAAAGAGACCCAGTACTTC.

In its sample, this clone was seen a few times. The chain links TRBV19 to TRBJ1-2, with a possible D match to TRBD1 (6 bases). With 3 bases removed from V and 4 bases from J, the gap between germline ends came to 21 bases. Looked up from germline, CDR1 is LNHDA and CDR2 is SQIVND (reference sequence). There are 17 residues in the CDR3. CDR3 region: CASSMGRPTRGGYGYTF. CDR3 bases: TGTGCCAGTAGTATGGGCCGGCCAACCAGGGGAGGCTATGGCTACACCTTC.

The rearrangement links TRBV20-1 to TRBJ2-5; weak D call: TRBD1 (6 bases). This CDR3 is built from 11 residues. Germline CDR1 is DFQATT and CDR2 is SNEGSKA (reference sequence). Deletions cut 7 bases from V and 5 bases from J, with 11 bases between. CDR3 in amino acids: CSVRQGETQYF. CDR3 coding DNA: TGCAGTGTGCGTCAGGGGGAGACCCAGTACTTC.